This entry concerns a single T cell receptor beta chain. Germline CDR1 reads ENHRY; CDR2 reads SYGVKD. Between the trimmed V and J ends, which lost 6 bases and 8 bases, there was a span of 11 bases. The CDR3 extends over 12 amino acids. These data originate in a study of shared clonotypes between healthy human individuals. Only in-frame clones appear in the TCRdb table, and some are missing; sequencing was by immunoSEQ multiplex PCR. The sample consists of more than 2 million clones, around 95% of them appearing once. Sequencing was carried out using naive CD4+ T cells sorted from blood. This sample's subset: CD45RA+ positively selected. The V call is TRBV10-3, the J call TRBJ2-1, with D possibly matching TRBD1 (7 bases). The sequence derives from a man between 18 and 35 years old in good health. CDR3 nucleotides: TGTGCCATCAGCGGGGGACAGTATGAGCAGTTCTTC. This encodes CAISGGQYEQFF.